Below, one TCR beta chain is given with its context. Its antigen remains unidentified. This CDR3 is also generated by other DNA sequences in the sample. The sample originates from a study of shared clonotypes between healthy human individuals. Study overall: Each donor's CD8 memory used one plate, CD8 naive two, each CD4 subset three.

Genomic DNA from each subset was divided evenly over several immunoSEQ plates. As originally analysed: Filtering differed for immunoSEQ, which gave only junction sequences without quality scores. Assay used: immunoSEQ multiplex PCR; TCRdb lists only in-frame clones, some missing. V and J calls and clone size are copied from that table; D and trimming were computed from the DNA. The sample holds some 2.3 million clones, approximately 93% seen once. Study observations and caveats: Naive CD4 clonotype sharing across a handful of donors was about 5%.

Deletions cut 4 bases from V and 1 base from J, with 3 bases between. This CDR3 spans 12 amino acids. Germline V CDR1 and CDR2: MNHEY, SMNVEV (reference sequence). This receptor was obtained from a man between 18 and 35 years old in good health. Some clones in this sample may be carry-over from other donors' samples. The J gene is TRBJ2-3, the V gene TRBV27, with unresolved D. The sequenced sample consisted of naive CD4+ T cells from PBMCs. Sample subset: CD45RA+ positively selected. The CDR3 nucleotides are TGTGCCAGCAGTTACGGCACAGATACGCAGTATTTT. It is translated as CASSYGTDTQYF.